These 8 T cell receptor beta chains were all obtained from the same sample, sequenced in a study of blood T cell repertoires in COVID-19. The protocol was immunoSEQ multiplex PCR, while the TCRdb copy is restricted to in-frame clones and leaves out a portion. The table includes roughly 240,000 clones, around 88% detected once. Sequenced: PBMCs or T cells enriched from blood (not recorded which). The source is a woman in her 40s with acute COVID-19.

The chain employs TRBV10-3 and TRBJ2-7, with D possibly being TRBD2 (6 bases). Germline V gives CDR1 ENHRY, CDR2 SYGVKD. Trimming took off 8 bases at V and 2 bases at J, with 16 bases between the two ends. This CDR3 is 14 amino acids long. In nucleotides, the CDR3 is TGTGCCATCCGTGTTGGGACGGGAGCCTACGAGCAGTACTTC. Translation gives CAIRVGTGAYEQYF.

This clone was observed a single time. V gene TRBV11-2 combines with J gene TRBJ1-5, with 9 bases that match TRBD1. The germline gives CDR1 SGHAT, CDR2 FQNNGV. The CDR3 is made up of 15 amino acids. V lost 5 bases to trimming and J lost 6 bases; unmatched junction nucleotides: 8. The CDR3, as DNA: TGTGCCAGCAGCCAACAGGGGGCGACGGGTCAGCCCCAGCATTTT. Translation gives CASSQQGATGQPQHF.

With respect to this clone: The identical CDR3 is also encoded by other nucleotide sequences in the sample. J is TRBJ1-1 and V is TRBV2, with D perhaps matching TRBD1 (6 bases). Germline V gene data show CDR1 as SNHLY and CDR2 as FYNNEI. The V end lost 6 bases, the J end lost 0 bases, and 11 bases lay between the germline ends. CDR3 size: 14 residues. For the CDR3, the DNA is TGTGCCAGCAGAGAGACAGGTATGAACACTGAAGCTTTCTTT. Amino acid sequence: CASRETGMNTEAFF.

This clone was seen only a few times. The V gene is TRBV7-9, the J gene TRBJ2-1; 9 bases are shared with TRBD2. V was pared by 7 bases and J by 5 bases, with 12 bases of the junction left unmatched. Germline V gene sequence: CDR1 SEHNR, CDR2 FQNEAQ (reference sequence). CDR3 length: 16 residues. The CDR3 loop reads CASTPISGSFNNEQFF. The CDR3 region has the DNA TGTGCCAGCACCCCGATTAGCGGGAGTTTCAACAATGAGCAGTTCTTC. Filled out from reference TRBV7-9 and TRBJ2-1, the complete variable domain reads DTGVSQNPRHKITKRGQNVTFRCDPISEHNRLYWYRQTLGQGPEFLTYFQNEAQLEKSRLLSDRFSAERPKGSFSTLEIQRTEQGDSAMYLCASTPISGSFNNEQFFGPGTRLTVL.

The V call is TRBV9, the J call TRBJ1-5, with 10 bases fitting TRBD1. Unmatched junction bases numbered 1, after V lost 3 bases and J lost 4 bases. Germline-derived CDR1 and CDR2 are SGDLS and YYNGEE. CDR3 length: 14 amino acids. CDR3 nucleotides: TGTGCCAGCAGCGAGGACAGGGGGAATCAGCCCCAGCATTTT. Translating it yields CASSEDRGNQPQHF.

The rearrangement joins TRBV9 to TRBJ1-2; the match to TRBD1 covers 8 bases. V was clipped by 4 bases and J by 3 bases; unmatched bases: 8. This CDR3 comprises 15 residues. The germline gives CDR1 SGDLS, CDR2 YYNGEE. CDR3 DNA sequence: TGTGCCAGCAGCCCTCGACAGGGGACCCACTATGGCTACACCTTC. This codes for CASSPRQGTHYGYTF.

The gene calls are TRBV5-4 and TRBJ2-1; 8 positions match TRBD2. V shed 7 bases and J 4 bases; nucleotides not matched to a gene: 4. There are 13 residues in the CDR3. CDR1 and CDR2 from the germline V gene are SGHNT and YYREEE (reference sequence). The DNA of the CDR3 is TGTGCCAGCGGAACGGGAGGGTACAATGAGCAGTTCTTC. This sequence encodes CASGTGGYNEQFF.

This clone was seen only once. The V call is TRBV11-3, the J call TRBJ2-5, with D perhaps TRBD2 (5 bases). The germline V gene encodes CDR1 SGHNT and CDR2 YENEEA. The CDR3 consists of 14 residues. Trimming cost V 2 bases and J 5 bases, with 12 bases left between them. The CDR3 here is CASSLNLPGETQYF. The CDR3 coding sequence is TGTGCCAGCAGCTTAAATCTTCCGGGGGAGACCCAGTACTTC.